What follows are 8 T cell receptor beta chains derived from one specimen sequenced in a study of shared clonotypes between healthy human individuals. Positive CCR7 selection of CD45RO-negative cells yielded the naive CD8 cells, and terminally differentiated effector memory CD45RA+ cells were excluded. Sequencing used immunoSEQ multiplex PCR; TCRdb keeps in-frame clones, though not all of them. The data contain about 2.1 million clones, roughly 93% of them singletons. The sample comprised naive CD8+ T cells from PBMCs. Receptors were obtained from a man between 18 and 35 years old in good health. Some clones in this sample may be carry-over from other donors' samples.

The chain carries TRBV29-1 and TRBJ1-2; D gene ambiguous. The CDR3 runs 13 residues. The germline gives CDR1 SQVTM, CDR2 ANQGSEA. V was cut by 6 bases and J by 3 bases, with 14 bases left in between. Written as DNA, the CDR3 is TGCAGCGTCCGAGGTGGGGTTCACTATGGCTACACCTTC. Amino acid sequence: CSVRGGVHYGYTF.

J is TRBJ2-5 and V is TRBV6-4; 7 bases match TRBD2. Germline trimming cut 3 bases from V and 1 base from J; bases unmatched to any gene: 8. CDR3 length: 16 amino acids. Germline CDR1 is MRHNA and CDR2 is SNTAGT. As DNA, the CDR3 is TGTGCCAGCAGTGAAGCCCCAACGGGGGGCCAAGAGACCCAGTACTTC. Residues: CASSEAPTGGQETQYF.

CDR3 nucleotide sequence: TGCGCCAGCAGCCAAACATATAGCGGGATAGGGTCCTACGAGCAGTACTTC. Translation gives CASSQTYSGIGSYEQYF. This chain links TRBV4-3 with TRBJ2-7, with 8 nucleotides matching TRBD2. The V and J ends lost 2 bases and 1 base, in that order; junction bases with no gene match: 10. The CDR3 contains 17 residues. Germline CDR1 and CDR2: LGHNA and YSLEER.

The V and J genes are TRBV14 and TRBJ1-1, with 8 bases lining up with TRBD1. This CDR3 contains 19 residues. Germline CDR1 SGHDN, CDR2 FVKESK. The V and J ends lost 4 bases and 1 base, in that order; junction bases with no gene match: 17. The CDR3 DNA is TGTGCCAGCAGCCTCATTTCTTTCGGACAGGGAGGCACGAACACTGAAGCTTTCTTT. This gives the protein CASSLISFGQGGTNTEAFF.

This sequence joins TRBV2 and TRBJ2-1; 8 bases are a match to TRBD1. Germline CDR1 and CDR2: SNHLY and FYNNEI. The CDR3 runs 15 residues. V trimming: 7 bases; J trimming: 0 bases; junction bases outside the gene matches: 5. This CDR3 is CASKRDRPSYNEQFF. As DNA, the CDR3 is TGTGCCAGCAAACGGGACAGGCCCTCCTACAATGAGCAGTTCTTC.

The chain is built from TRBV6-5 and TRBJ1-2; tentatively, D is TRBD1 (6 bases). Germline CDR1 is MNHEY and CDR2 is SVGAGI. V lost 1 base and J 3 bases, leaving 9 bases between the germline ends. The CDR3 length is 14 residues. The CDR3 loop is CASSYYAGDYGYTF. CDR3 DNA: TGTGCCAGCAGTTACTACGCAGGGGACTATGGCTACACCTTC.

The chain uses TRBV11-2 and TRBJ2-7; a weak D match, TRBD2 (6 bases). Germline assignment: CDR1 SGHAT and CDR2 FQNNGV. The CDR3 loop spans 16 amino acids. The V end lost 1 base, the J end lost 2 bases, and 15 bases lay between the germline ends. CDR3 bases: TGTGCCAGCAGCTTAGTGGCGTCCGGAGGGCCCTACGAGCAGTACTTC. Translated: CASSLVASGGPYEQYF.

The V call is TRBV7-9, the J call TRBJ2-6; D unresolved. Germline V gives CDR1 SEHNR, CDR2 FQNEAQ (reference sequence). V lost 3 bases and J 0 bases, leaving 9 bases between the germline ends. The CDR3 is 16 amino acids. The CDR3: CASSFTPGSGANVLTF. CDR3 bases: TGTGCCAGCAGCTTTACTCCTGGCTCTGGGGCCAACGTCCTGACTTTC.